The 8 T cell receptor beta chains given below trace back to one sample, sequenced in a study of T-cell reconstitution after alpha-beta-depleted transplantation in children. Their target antigens are unknown. General observations from the study: T-cell counts and diversity at one year post-transplant came mainly from newly produced T cells.

Molecular barcoding with unique molecular identifiers was used for the TCRbeta library. Via MiXCR, TCRdb re-called the PCR reads, giving one row per CDR3 protein. Found here are 330,000 or so distinct CDR3 sequences, around 7.1% of them singletons; the top ten hold about 9.3%. Material: peripheral blood, obtained 360 days after TCRalphabeta/CD19-depleted stem cell transplant. The source of these receptors is a female patient between 2 and 10 years old who had a stem cell transplant for Fanconi anemia, so the T cells may come from the graft donor.

The V and J genes are TRBV9 and TRBJ2-2; D unclear. CDR1 SGDLS and CDR2 YYNGEE come from the germline V gene. The CDR3 has 16 residues. V was clipped by 0 bases and J by 3 bases, with 12 bases between them. DNA for the CDR3: TGTGCCAGCAGCGTAGGGTTGGGAACCCACACCGGGGAGCTGTTTTTT. This translates into CASSVGLGTHTGELFF.

This clonotype was seen more than once but under ten times. CDR3 DNA sequence: TGCAGTGCTAGAGTCCCTGATTATAGCAATCAGCCCCAGCATTTT. It codes for CSARVPDYSNQPQHF. This rearrangement joins TRBV20-1 to TRBJ1-5; no clear D. Germline CDR1 is DFQATT and CDR2 is SNEGSKA (reference sequence). CDR3 length: 15 amino acids. V lost 1 base and J 0 bases, leaving 10 bases between the germline ends.

This clonotype was observed at least ten times. The J gene is TRBJ2-3, the V gene TRBV6-2 or TRBV6-3, with no clear D. Trimming removed 5 bases at V and 5 bases at J, with 5 bases between. CDR3 size: 11 residues. Germline V lookup: CDR1 MNHEY, CDR2 SVGEGT. In nucleotides, the CDR3 is TGTGCCAGCAGTCGTAAAGATACGCAGTATTTT. Translation: CASSRKDTQYF.

This clonotype has only a few counts. J is TRBJ1-3 and V is TRBV6-1; D perhaps matches TRBD1 (6 bases). The germline V gene has CDR1 MNHNS and CDR2 SASEGT. V was clipped by 4 bases and J by 3 bases, with 10 bases between them. CDR3 length equals 14 residues. The CDR3 nucleotides are TGTGCCAGCAGTGGCAGGGGTAGTGGAAACACCATATATTTT. It codes for CASSGRGSGNTIYF.

V is TRBV5-1 and J is TRBJ1-6; D gene ambiguous. V was pared by 0 bases and J by 10 bases, with 14 bases between. Germline loops: CDR1 SGHRS, CDR2 YFSETQ. This CDR3 comprises 15 residues. CDR3 sequence (DNA): TGCGCCAGCAGCTTGGAGGGCAGGTGGGAATCACCCCTCCACTTT. The encoded protein is CASSLEGRWESPLHF. Drawing the rest from reference TRBV5-1 and TRBJ1-6, the complete variable domain is KAGVTQTPRYLIKTRGQQVTLSCSPISGHRSVSWYQQTPGQGLQFLFEYFSETQRNKGNFPGRFSGRQFSNSRSEMNVSTLELGDSALYLCASSLEGRWESPLHFGNGTRLTVT.

This clonotype was detected ten times or more. V is TRBV20-1 and J is TRBJ1-1; weak D call: TRBD1 (5 bases). The CDR3 totals 14 residues. Trimming removed 0 bases at V and 1 base at J, with 9 bases between. CDR1 is DFQATT, CDR2 SNEGSKA, per germline (reference sequence). CDR3 region: CSARDRRGNTEAFF. CDR3 nucleotide sequence: TGCAGTGCTAGAGATCGGAGGGGGAACACTGAAGCTTTCTTT.

CDR3 residues: CASSPFPGTDTQYF. In DNA form, the CDR3 reads TGTGCCAGCTCACCATTCCCGGGCACAGATACGCAGTATTTT. The chain joins TRBV18 to TRBJ2-3; D is undetermined. V was shortened by 2 bases and J by 1 base, with 7 bases between the two germline ends. Germline CDR1 is KGHSH and CDR2 is LQKENI. This CDR3 contains 14 residues.

This clonotype was found many times. V gene TRBV6-5 combines with J gene TRBJ1-1; D might be TRBD1 (6 bases). The V and J ends lost 7 bases and 6 bases respectively, with 12 bases between them. This CDR3 has 12 amino acids. In germline, CDR1 is MNHEY, CDR2 SVGAGI. The CDR3 DNA follows: TGTGCCAGCACCCCGGGGGGCTCTGAAGCTTTCTTT. Encoded protein: CASTPGGSEAFF.